A selection of T cell receptor beta chains follows, all from one sample in a study of human T cells and chemical hapten exposure. MiXCR, applied by TCRdb to the RACE reads, yields one record per CDR3 protein. The data hold over 65,000 distinct CDR3 sequences, with roughly a tenth observed a single time. The sample was whole blood, taken in connection with sensitization to the hapten diphenylcyclopropenone (DPC). Receptors originate from a woman in her forties or fifties with alopecia areata. Some clones in this sample may be carry-over from other donors' samples. CDR3s include the opening cysteine and the closing phenylalanine or tryptophan. Each record gives: clone size, V gene, J gene, CDR3 protein. The size of a clone is reported for some rows only, either as once, few or many, or as a class for expanded clones.

clone size: few
V gene: TRBV19
J gene: TRBJ1-2
CDR3 protein: CASSMAGVDGYTF

clone size: NA
V gene: TRBV7-9
J gene: TRBJ2-3
CDR3 protein: CASSLARGTDTQYF

clone size: many
V gene: TRBV2
J gene: TRBJ2-7
CDR3 protein: CASTGTEQYF

clone size: NA
V gene: TRBV20-1
J gene: TRBJ2-7
CDR3 protein: CSARDVGANISSYKQYF

clone size: many
V gene: TRBV14
J gene: TRBJ2-6
CDR3 protein: CASSRSGANVLTF

clone size: many
V gene: TRBV18
J gene: TRBJ2-2
CDR3 protein: CASSLGRIGELFF

clone size: many
V gene: TRBV20-1
J gene: TRBJ2-3
CDR3 protein: CSASGGVRGTDTQYF

clone size: few
V gene: TRBV20-1
J gene: TRBJ1-2
CDR3 protein: CSAALDRPDGYTF

clone size: NA
V gene: TRBV5-5
J gene: TRBJ2-7
CDR3 protein: CASNQSPTGSYEQYF

clone size: few
V gene: TRBV6-5
J gene: TRBJ1-5
CDR3 protein: CASSPDRAKTQHF

clone size: NA
V gene: TRBV23-1
J gene: TRBJ1-5
CDR3 protein: CASSRILPGPVRSNQPQHF

clone size: NA
V gene: TRBV13
J gene: TRBJ1-1
CDR3 protein: CASRKGQGGTEAFF

clone size: NA
V gene: TRBV27
J gene: TRBJ2-7
CDR3 protein: CASSLAGPRWEQYF

clone size: NA
V gene: TRBV6-6
J gene: TRBJ1-1
CDR3 protein: CASSRVGTEAFF

clone size: NA
V gene: TRBV15
J gene: TRBJ2-7
CDR3 protein: CATSRDTYEQYF

clone size: NA
V gene: TRBV5-1
J gene: TRBJ1-4
CDR3 protein: CASSPQGAREKLFF

clone size: few
V gene: TRBV30
J gene: TRBJ1-2
CDR3 protein: CAWTVDRMANGYTF

clone size: NA
V gene: TRBV9
J gene: TRBJ2-4
CDR3 protein: CASRAGTSGRKLAKNIQYF

clone size: few
V gene: TRBV5-1
J gene: TRBJ1-2
CDR3 protein: CAIPGPGGYTF

clone size: few
V gene: TRBV12-3/TRBV12-4
J gene: TRBJ1-2
CDR3 protein: CASSSYYGYTF

clone size: few
V gene: TRBV5-1
J gene: TRBJ2-4
CDR3 protein: CASSPTGGLAGENIQYF

clone size: NA
V gene: TRBV20-1
J gene: TRBJ1-5
CDR3 protein: CSARSVIRAPNREPQHF

clone size: medium-sized
V gene: TRBV18
J gene: TRBJ1-5
CDR3 protein: CASSPTGNNQPQHF

clone size: many
V gene: TRBV7-2
J gene: TRBJ2-5
CDR3 protein: CASSHGQTETQYF

clone size: few
V gene: TRBV5-1
J gene: TRBJ2-3
CDR3 protein: CASGLAGDADTQYF

clone size: few
V gene: TRBV7-3
J gene: TRBJ2-5
CDR3 protein: CASAPGTGDRRRETQYF

clone size: many
V gene: TRBV12-3/TRBV12-4
J gene: TRBJ2-5
CDR3 protein: CASSYSGSQETQYF

clone size: many
V gene: TRBV28
J gene: TRBJ1-3
CDR3 protein: CASSKYTGGNTIYF

clone size: few
V gene: TRBV20-1
J gene: TRBJ1-2
CDR3 protein: CSAVRDRGTNYGYTF

clone size: NA
V gene: TRBV6-1
J gene: TRBJ1-3
CDR3 protein: CASSRGAGNTIYF

clone size: NA
V gene: TRBV10-3
J gene: TRBJ2-5
CDR3 protein: CASGQHQETQYF

clone size: many
V gene: TRBV7-3
J gene: TRBJ1-1
CDR3 protein: CASSLRRVWDTEAFF

clone size: NA
V gene: TRBV6-6
J gene: TRBJ1-3
CDR3 protein: CASSYHGQISGNTIYF

clone size: few
V gene: TRBV15
J gene: TRBJ2-5
CDR3 protein: CATSRDRANQETQYF

clone size: few
V gene: TRBV29-1
J gene: TRBJ2-1
CDR3 protein: CSVEGRSSYNEQFF

clone size: NA
V gene: TRBV5-1
J gene: TRBJ2-3
CDR3 protein: CASSLDGRVDTQYF

clone size: NA
V gene: TRBV12-3/TRBV12-4
J gene: TRBJ2-7
CDR3 protein: CASSPGGSQYEQYF

clone size: NA
V gene: TRBV12-3/TRBV12-4
J gene: TRBJ1-2
CDR3 protein: CASSARGADTF

clone size: many
V gene: TRBV11-2
J gene: TRBJ2-1
CDR3 protein: CASKTTSGSNEQFF

clone size: few
V gene: TRBV12-3/TRBV12-4
J gene: TRBJ2-2
CDR3 protein: CASSSGPGRNTGELFF

clone size: many
V gene: TRBV5-8
J gene: TRBJ2-3
CDR3 protein: CASRPELGHTDTQYF

clone size: NA
V gene: TRBV14
J gene: TRBJ2-2
CDR3 protein: CASSQDLKHPNTGELFF